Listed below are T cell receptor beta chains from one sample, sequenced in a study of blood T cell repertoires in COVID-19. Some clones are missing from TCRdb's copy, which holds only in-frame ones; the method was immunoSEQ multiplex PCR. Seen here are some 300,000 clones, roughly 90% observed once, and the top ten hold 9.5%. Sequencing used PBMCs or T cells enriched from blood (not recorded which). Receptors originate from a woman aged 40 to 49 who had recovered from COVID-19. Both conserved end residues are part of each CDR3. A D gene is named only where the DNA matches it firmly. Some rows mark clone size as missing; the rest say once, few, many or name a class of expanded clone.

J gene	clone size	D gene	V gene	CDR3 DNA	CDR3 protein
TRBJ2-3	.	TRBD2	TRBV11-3	TGTGCCAGCAGCTTTCGGGGGGGACTAGCGCGAGATACGCAGTATTTT	CASSFRGGLARDTQYF
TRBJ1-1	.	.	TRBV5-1	TGCGCCAGCAGCCCAAACAGGAACACTGAAGCTTTCTTT	CASSPNRNTEAFF
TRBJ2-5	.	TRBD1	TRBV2	TGTGCCAGCAGTGGGGGGACAGGGTGGATCGAGACCCAGTACTTC	CASSGGTGWIETQYF
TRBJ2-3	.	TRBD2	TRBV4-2	TGTGCCAGCAGCCTCTTTAGCGGGAGTAGCACAGATACGCAGTATTTT	CASSLFSGSSTDTQYF
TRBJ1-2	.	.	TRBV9	TGTGCCAGCAGCGGAGGCAGCTATGGCTACACCTTC	CASSGGSYGYTF
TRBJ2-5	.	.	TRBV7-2	TGTGCCAGCGGGAGGAACGCTGGGGGGGAGACCCAGTACTTC	CASGRNAGGETQYF
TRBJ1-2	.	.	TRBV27	TGTGCCAGCAGTCCCCTCCCCGGGAGAGGTGGATGGGGCTATGGCTACACCTTC	CASSPLPGRGGWGYGYTF
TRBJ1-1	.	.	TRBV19	TGTGCCAGTACCTCACCCCGACAGAACACTGAAGCTTTCTTT	CASTSPRQNTEAFF
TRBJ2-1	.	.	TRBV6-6	TGTGCCAGCAGAAGCCCCACAGGGCAACTAAACAATGAGCAGTTCTTC	CASRSPTGQLNNEQFF
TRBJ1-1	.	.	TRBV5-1	TGCGCCAGCAGTCAAAACAGCCAGGCCGGGGTTGCTGAAGCTTTCTTT	CASSQNSQAGVAEAFF
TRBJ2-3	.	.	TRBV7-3	TGTGCCAGCAGCTTAGGTAGGGGCGCAGATACGCAGTATTTT	CASSLGRGADTQYF
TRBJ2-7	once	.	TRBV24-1	TGTGCCACCAGTGAACGGACAGCCCGTAACCCCCACGAGCAGTACTTC	CATSERTARNPHEQYF